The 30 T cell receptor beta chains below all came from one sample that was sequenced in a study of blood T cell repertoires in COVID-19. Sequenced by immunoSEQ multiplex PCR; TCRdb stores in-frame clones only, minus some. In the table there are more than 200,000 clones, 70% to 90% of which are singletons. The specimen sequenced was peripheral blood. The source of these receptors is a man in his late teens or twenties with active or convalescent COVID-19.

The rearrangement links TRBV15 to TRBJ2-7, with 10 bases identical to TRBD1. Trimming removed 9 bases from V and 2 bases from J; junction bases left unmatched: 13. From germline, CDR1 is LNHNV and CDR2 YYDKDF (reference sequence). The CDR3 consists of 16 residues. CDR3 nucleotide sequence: TGTGCCACTAGAATCCGGGACAGGGGTTCTCCCTACGAGCAGTACTTC. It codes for CATRIRDRGSPYEQYF.

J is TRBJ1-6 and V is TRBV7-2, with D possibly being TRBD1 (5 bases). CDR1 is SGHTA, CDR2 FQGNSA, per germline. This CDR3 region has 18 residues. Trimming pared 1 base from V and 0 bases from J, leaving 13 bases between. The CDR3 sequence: CASSLEGRGSSYNSPLHF. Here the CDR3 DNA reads TGTGCCAGCAGCTTAGAGGGTCGGGGGAGCTCCTATAATTCACCCCTCCACTTT.

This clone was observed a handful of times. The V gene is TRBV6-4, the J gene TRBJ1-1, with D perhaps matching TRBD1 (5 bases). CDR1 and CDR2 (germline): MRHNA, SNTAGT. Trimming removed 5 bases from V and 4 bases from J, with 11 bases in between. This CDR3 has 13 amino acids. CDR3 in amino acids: CASSSGSGTEAFF. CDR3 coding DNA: TGTGCCAGCAGTTCAGGGTCGGGCACTGAAGCTTTCTTT.

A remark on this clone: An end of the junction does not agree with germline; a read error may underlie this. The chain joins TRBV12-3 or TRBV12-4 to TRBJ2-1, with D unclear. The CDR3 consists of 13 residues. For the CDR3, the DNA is TGTGCCAGCATTTTAGCCCCTAACAATGAGCAGTTCTTC. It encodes CASILAPNNEQFF.

The CDR3 DNA follows: TGTGCCAGCAGCCCAACCTATACAGGGGGCACTGAAGCTTTCTTT. Its protein is CASSPTYTGGTEAFF. This chain links TRBV7-2 with TRBJ1-1, with 8 bases fitting TRBD1. After removal of 5 bases from V and 4 bases from J, the junction contained 9 bases not matched to a gene. CDR3 size: 15 residues. Germline CDR1 and CDR2: SGHTA and FQGNSA.

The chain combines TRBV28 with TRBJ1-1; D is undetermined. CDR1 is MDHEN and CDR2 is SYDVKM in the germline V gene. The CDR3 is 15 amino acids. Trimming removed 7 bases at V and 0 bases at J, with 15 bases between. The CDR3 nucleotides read TGTGCCAGCAACGAACGGCGGGCCTTGAACACTGAAGCTTTCTTT. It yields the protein CASNERRALNTEAFF.

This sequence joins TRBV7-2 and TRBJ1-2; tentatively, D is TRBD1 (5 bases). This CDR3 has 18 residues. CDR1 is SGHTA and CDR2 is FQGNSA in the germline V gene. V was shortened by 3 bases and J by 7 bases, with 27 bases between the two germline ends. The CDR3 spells CASSFSPNQQGTLRGYTF. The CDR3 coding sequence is TGTGCCAGCAGCTTCAGCCCCAACCAGCAGGGTACGCTGCGTGGCTACACCTTC. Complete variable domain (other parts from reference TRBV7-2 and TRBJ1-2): GAGVSQSPSNKVTEKGKDVELRCDPISGHTALYWYRQSLGQGLEFLIYFQGNSAPDKSGLPSDRFSAERTGGSVSTLTIQRTQQEDSAVYLCASSFSPNQQGTLRGYTFGSGTRLTVV.

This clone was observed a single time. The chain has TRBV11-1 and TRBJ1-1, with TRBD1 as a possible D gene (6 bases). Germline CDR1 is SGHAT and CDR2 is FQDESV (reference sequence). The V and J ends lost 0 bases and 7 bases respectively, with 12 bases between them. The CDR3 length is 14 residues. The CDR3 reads CASSLAGTKGEAFF. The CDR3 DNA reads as TGTGCCAGCAGCTTAGCGGGGACAAAGGGTGAAGCTTTCTTT.

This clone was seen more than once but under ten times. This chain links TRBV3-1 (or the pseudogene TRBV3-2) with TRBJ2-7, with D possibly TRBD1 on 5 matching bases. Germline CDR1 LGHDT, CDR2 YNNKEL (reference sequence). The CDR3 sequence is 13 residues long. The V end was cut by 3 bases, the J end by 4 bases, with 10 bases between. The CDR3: CASSHVGVYEQYF. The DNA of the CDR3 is TGTGCCAGCAGCCACGTAGGGGTATACGAGCAGTACTTC.

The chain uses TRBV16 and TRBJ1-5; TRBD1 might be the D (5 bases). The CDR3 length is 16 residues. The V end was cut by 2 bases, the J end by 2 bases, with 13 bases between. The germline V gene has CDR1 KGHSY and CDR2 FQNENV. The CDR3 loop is CASSQTQGSRNQPQHF. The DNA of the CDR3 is TGTGCCAGCAGCCAAACCCAGGGATCGCGCAATCAGCCCCAGCATTTT.

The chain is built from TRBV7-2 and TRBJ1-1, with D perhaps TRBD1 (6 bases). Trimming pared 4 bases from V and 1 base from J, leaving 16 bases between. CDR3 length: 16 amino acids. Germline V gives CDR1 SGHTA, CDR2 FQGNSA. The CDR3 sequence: CASSSPGGHKNTEAFF. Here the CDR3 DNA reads TGTGCCAGCAGCTCCCCGGGGGGACACAAGAACACTGAAGCTTTCTTT.

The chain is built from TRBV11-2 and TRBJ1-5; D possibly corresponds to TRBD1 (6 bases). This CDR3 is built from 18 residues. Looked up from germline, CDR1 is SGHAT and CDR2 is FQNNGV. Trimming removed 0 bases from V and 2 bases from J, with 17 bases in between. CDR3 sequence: CASSLEGQGQGRNQPQHF. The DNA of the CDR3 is TGTGCCAGCAGCTTAGAGGGCCAGGGGCAGGGCCGCAATCAGCCCCAGCATTTT.

CDR3 amino acids: CASSLTGEVDEQYF. The CDR3 DNA sequence: TGCGCCAGCAGCTTGACTGGGGAGGTGGACGAGCAGTACTTC. This chain links TRBV5-1 with TRBJ2-7, with a weak D call TRBD2 (6 bases). Trimming shortened V by 1 base and J by 5 bases, and 13 bases separated the two germline ends. Per germline, CDR1 SGHRS and CDR2 YFSETQ. The CDR3 spans 14 residues.

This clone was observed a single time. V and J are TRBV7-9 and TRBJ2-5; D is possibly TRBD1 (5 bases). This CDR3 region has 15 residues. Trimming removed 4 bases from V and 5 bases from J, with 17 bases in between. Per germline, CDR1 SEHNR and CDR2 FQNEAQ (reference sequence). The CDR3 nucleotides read TGTGCCAGCAGCTCGGACACCGGGCTAATGGAGACCCAGTACTTC. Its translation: CASSSDTGLMETQYF.

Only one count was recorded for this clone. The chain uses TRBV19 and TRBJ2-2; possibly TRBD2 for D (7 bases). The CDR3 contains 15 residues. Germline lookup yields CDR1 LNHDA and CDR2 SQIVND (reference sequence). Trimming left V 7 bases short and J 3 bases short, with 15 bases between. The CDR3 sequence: CASTGRGPYTGELFF. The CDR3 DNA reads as TGTGCCAGTACGGGGCGGGGGCCCTACACCGGGGAGCTGTTTTTT.

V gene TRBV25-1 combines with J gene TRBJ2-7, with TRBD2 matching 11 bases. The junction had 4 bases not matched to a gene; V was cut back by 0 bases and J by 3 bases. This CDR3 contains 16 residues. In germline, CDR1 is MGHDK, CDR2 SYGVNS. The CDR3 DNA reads TGTGCCAGCAGTGAATATCGGACTAGCGGGTACTACGAGCAGTACTTC. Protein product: CASSEYRTSGYYEQYF.

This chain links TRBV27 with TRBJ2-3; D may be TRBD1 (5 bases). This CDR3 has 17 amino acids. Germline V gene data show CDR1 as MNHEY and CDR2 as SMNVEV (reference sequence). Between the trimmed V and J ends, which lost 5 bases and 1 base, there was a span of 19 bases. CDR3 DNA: TGTGCCAGCAGTAGGCAGGGAAGTAGTGGTCGCACAGATACGCAGTATTTT. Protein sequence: CASSRQGSSGRTDTQYF.

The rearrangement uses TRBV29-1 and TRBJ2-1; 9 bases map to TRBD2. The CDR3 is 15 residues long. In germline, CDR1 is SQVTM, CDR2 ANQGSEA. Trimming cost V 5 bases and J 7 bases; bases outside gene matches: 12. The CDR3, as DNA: TGCAGCGTTTTGCGGGAGGGGTTGGAAAGAAATGAGCAGTTCTTC. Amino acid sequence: CSVLREGLERNEQFF.

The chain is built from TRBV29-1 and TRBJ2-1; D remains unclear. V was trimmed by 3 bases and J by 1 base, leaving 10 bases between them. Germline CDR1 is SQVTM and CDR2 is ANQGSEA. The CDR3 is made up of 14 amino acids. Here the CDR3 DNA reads TGCAGCGTTGATTGGCGCGGTTCCTACAATGAGCAGTTCTTC. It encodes CSVDWRGSYNEQFF.

In nucleotides, the CDR3 is TGTGCCAGTAGTGTGGCGGCGGGGAATCAGCCCCAGCATTTT. Residues: CASSVAAGNQPQHF. The V and J genes are TRBV19 and TRBJ1-5; D gene uncertain. CDR3 length equals 14 residues. V lost 5 bases and J 4 bases, leaving 12 bases between the germline ends. CDR1 is LNHDA, CDR2 SQIVND, per germline (reference sequence).

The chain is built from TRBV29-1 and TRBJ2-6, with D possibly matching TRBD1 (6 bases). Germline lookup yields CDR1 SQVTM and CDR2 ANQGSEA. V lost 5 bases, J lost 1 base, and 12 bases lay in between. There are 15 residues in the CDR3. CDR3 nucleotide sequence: TGCAGCGTTCGGGACAAAATTTCTGGGGCCAACGTCCTGACTTTC. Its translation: CSVRDKISGANVLTF.

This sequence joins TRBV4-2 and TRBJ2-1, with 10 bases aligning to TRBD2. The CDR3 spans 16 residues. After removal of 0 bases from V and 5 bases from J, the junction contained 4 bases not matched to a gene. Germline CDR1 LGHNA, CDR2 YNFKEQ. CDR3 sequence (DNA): TGTGCCAGCAGCCAAGATCCAGCGGGAGGGAACAATGAGCAGTTCTTC. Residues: CASSQDPAGGNNEQFF.

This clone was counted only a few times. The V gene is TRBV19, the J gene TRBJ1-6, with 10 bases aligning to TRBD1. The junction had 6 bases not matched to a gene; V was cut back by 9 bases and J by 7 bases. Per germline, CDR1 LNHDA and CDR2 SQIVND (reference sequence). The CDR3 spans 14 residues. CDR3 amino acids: CASRGGQGNSPLHF. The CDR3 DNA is TGTGCCAGCCGAGGGGGACAGGGGAATTCACCCCTCCACTTT.

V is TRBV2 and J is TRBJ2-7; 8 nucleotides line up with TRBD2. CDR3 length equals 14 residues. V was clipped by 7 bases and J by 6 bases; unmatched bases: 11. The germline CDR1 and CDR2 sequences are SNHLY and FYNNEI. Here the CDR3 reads CASTRPGRASEQYF. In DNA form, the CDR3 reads TGTGCCAGCACCCGCCCCGGGAGGGCCAGCGAGCAGTACTTC.

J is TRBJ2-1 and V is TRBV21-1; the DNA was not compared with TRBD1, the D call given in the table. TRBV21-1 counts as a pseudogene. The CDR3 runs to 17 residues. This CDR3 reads CAGSKGFLGTPYNEQFF. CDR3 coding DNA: TGTGCCGGCAGCAAAGGGTTTCTAGGGACACCTTACAATGAGCAGTTCTTC.

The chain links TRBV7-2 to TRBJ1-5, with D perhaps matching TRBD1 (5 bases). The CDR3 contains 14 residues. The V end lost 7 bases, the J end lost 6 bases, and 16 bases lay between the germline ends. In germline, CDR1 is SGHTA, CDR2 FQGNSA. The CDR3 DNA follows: TGTGCCAGCAACCTAAGGGGAGGGCTTCAGCCCCAGCATTTT. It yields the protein CASNLRGGLQPQHF.

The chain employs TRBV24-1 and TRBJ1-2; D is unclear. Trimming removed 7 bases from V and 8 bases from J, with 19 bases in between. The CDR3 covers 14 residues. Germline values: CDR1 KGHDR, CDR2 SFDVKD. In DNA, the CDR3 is TGTGCCACCAGACCCTCGTTGGGAGCGGTAGGCTACACCTTC. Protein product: CATRPSLGAVGYTF.

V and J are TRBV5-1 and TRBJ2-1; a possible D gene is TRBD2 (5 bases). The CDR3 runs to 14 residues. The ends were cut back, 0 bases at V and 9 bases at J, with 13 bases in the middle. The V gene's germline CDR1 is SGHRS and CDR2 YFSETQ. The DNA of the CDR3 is TGCGCCAGCAGCTTGGAAGGTAGCGACATTGAGCAGTTCTTC. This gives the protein CASSLEGSDIEQFF.

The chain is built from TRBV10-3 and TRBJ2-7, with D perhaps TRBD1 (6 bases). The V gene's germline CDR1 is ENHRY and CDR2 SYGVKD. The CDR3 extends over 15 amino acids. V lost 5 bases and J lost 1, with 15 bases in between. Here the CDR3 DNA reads TGTGCCATCAGTCGTCAGGGGTTAGGGTCCTACGAGCAGTACTTC. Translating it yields CAISRQGLGSYEQYF.

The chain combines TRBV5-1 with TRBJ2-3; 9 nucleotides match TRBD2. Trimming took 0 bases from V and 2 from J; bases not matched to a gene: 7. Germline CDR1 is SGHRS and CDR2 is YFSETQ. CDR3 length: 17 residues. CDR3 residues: CASSLGTSGGLTDTQYF. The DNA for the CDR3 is TGCGCCAGCAGCTTGGGTACCAGCGGGGGGCTCACAGATACGCAGTATTTT.